Listed below are T cell receptor beta chains from one sample, sequenced in a study of patients and donors after allogeneic stem cell transplantation. TCRdb recomputed calls from the RT-PCR reads with MiXCR, one row per CDR3 protein. Of 150,000 to 250,000 distinct CDR3 sequences in the sample, 41% were seen once. Specimen: blood, either unsorted or a sorted T cell fraction (not recorded which). The receptors originated from a human donor who was either an allogeneic HSCT recipient or a stem cell or donor lymphocyte infusion donor (not recorded which). It is not recorded whose cells these are; they may come from a transplant donor. Each CDR3 is given with its conserved first and last residue. The D gene is left open where the match is weak. Expanded clones are given a class, and other clones once, few, many or no size at all.

size	length	J	D	V	DNA	CDR3
once	15	TRBJ1-2	.	TRBV20-1	TGCAGTGCTAGGGGACCGGGACCCTCTAACTATGGCTACACCTTC	CSARGPGPSNYGYTF
few	14	TRBJ1-1	.	TRBV29-1	TGCAGCGTTGAAGCCTCACAGGGGAACACTGAAGCTTTCTTT	CSVEASQGNTEAFF
few	14	TRBJ2-3	.	TRBV27	TGTGCCAGCAGTTTAGAGGCGCCTGTCGGTACGCAGTATTTT	CASSLEAPVGTQYF
.	15	TRBJ2-7	.	TRBV27	TGTGCCAGCAGCCTCCTTGGGCAGGGACCCTACGAGCAGTACTTC	CASSLLGQGPYEQYF
few	14	TRBJ1-6	TRBD1	TRBV7-8	TGTGCCAGCAGCTTAGGGCAGGGGGATTCACCCCTCCACTTT	CASSLGQGDSPLHF
.	13	TRBJ2-1	.	TRBV9	TGTGCCAGCAGCGGGACTACATACAATGAGCAGTTCTTC	CASSGTTYNEQFF
.	13	TRBJ2-1	TRBD1	TRBV7-2	TGTGCCAGCAGCTCGACAGGGGGCATTGAGCAGTTCTTC	CASSSTGGIEQFF
.	16	TRBJ1-1	.	TRBV12-3/TRBV12-4	TGTGCCAGCAGCTCTCCGCTTGACAGTTTGAACACTGAAGCTTTCTTT	CASSSPLDSLNTEAFF
.	16	TRBJ2-1	.	TRBV15	TGTGCCACCAGCAGAGCTATGGCTAGCGCCGGGAATGAGCAGTTCTTC	CATSRAMASAGNEQFF
.	15	TRBJ2-7	TRBD2	TRBV28	TGTGCCAGCAGTGACCCAGCGGGGGGTCCGGTCGAGCAGTACTTC	CASSDPAGGPVEQYF
.	14	TRBJ2-7	.	TRBV7-9	TGTGCCAGCAGCTCGTCCGGGCCCTACTACGAGCAGTACTTC	CASSSSGPYYEQYF
once	13	TRBJ1-2	.	TRBV30	TGTGCCTGGACCGCATCCGGGGACTATGGCTACACCTTC	CAWTASGDYGYTF
few	14	TRBJ1-2	.	TRBV4-3	TGCGCCAGCAGCCAAGAGGGGGATTACTATGGCTACACCTTC	CASSQEGDYYGYTF
few	15	TRBJ2-3	TRBD1	TRBV7-2	TGTGCCAGCAGCGTTCGACAGGGGCTCGGGGATACGCAGTATTTT	CASSVRQGLGDTQYF
many	15	TRBJ1-1	.	TRBV5-1	TGCGCCAGCAGCTCTGACGGTCGGGACGGGGCCGAAGCTTTCTTT	CASSSDGRDGAEAFF
once	13	TRBJ1-2	TRBD1	TRBV28	TGTGCCAGCATCCACAGGGGCGCAGGCGGCTACACCTTC	CASIHRGAGGYTF
few	15	TRBJ2-3	.	TRBV5-1	TGCGCCAGCGAGGGGTACGGGGGCCGCACAGATACGCAGTATTTT	CASEGYGGRTDTQYF